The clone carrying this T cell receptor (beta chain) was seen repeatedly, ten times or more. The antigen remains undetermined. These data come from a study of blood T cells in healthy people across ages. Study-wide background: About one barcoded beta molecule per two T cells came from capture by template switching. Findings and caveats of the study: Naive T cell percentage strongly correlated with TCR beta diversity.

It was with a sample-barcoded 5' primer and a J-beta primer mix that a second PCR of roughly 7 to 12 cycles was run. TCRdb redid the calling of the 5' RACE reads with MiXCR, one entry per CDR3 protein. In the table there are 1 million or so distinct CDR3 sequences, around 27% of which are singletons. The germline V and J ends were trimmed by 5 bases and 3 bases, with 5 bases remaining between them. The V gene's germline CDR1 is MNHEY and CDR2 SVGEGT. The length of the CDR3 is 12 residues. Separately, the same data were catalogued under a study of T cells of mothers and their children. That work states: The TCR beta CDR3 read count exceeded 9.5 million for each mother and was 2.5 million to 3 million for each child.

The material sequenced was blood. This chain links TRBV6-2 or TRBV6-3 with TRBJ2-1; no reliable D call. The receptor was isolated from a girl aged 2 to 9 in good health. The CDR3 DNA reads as TGTGCCAGCAGTCCCCTCTACAATGAGCAGTTCTTC. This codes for CASSPLYNEQFF.